The T cell receptor (beta chain) described here comes from a study of blood T cell repertoires in COVID-19. Overall study context: Specimens from acute and convalescent COVID-19 originated in the United States, Italy and Spain.

Sequencing used immunoSEQ multiplex PCR; TCRdb keeps in-frame clones, though not all of them. Found here are 150,000 to 200,000 clones, 88% of them singletons; the top ten hold roughly 5.5%. The CDR3 consists of 17 residues. V shed 3 bases, J shed 1 base, and the junction held 14 bases outside the gene matches. Germline loops: CDR1 GTSNPN, CDR2 SVGIG (reference sequence). This chain uses TRBV30 with TRBJ2-7; TRBD2 matches 8 bases. This receptor was identified in a man aged 35 to 55 with active or convalescent COVID-19. Material: peripheral blood. The CDR3 sequence: CAWSTFSRLAHSYEQYF. CDR3 coding DNA: TGTGCCTGGAGCACCTTCTCCAGACTAGCGCATTCCTACGAGCAGTACTTC.